The following is a T cell receptor (beta chain) sequence with its context. This clone was recorded a few times. Its antigen has not been determined. It has no much larger one-base neighbor in the sample; base qualities were not kept. This sample stems from a study of Ad26.COV2.S vaccination and SARS-CoV-2 variants (TCRdb year 2021). With regard to the full study: Donors in the vaccine arm were drawn from COV1001, a multicentre, randomized, double-blind, placebo-controlled phase I-IIa trial testing Ad26.COV2.S in healthy adults. Trial participants were randomized into five groups of five: low-dose or high-dose Ad26.COV2.S given once or twice, or placebo on both occasions. Ad26.COV2.S was administered intramuscularly at 5 x 10^10 or 1 x 10^11 viral particles, either as a single shot or as two shots given 56 days apart. The specificity and breadth of SARS-CoV-2-reactive T cell receptors after Ad26.COV2.S vaccination were assessed by TCRbeta repertoire sequencing. Investigators did not know the trial group allocation while performing experiments and assessing outcomes. A total of around 32 samples were included in the TCR-sequenced set, comprising roughly 19 Ad26.COV2.S vaccine recipients, 5 placebo recipients and 8 SARS-CoV-2 convalescent individuals.

Findings and caveats that apply to the study as a whole: It was noted by the authors that total T cell responses may have been underestimated by the TCR breadth and depth analyses. Compared with placebo recipients, Ad26.COV2.S recipients showed higher spike-specific TCR breadth (P = 0.0014). Non-spike TCR breadth was comparable between vaccine and placebo recipients, consistent with the vaccine containing only spike. Comparing responses between vaccine doses or regimens was not something the study was powered to do. After vaccination, spike-specific CD8+ and CD4+ T cell responses were reported to show substantial breadth.

The treatment or condition label of this sample denotes: around 19 received Ad26.COV2.S at low or high dose, single or two shots; 5 received placebo; per-sample allocation not given. Repertoires of vaccine and placebo recipients were sequenced from samples collected on day 63 after the first injection. Between 29 July and 7 August 2020, Cohort 1b enrolled 25 adults aged 18-55 years at one site in Boston, USA. Ad26.COV2.S was a replication-incompetent adenovirus type 26 vector expressing a prefusion-stabilized SARS-CoV-2 spike protein from the original Wuhan strain. TCRbeta CDR3 regions were sequenced with the immunoSEQ Assay. After extraction, genomic DNA underwent amplification by bias-controlled multiplex PCR, followed by high-throughput sequencing. Regarding the original processing steps: To quantify the absolute abundance of each unique TCRbeta CDR3 region, sequences were collapsed and filtered. T cell fraction was estimated by normalizing TCRbeta template counts to usable DNA, which was measured by amplifying reference genes present in all nucleated cells. Repertoire TCRs were annotated as SARS-CoV-2-specific by exact matching of V gene, CDR3 amino acid sequence and J gene to a known reactive TCR set. The reference SARS-CoV-2 TCR set was obtained from MIRA and was filtered for enrichment in COVID-19-positive ImmuneCODE repertoires, whereby public or cross-reactive TCRs were removed. Drawing on the MIRA antigens, annotated TCRs were analysed further at the level of specific ORF or position within ORF. Breadth was defined as annotated unique rearrangements over total unique productive rearrangements; depth was the summed frequency of those rearrangements. Group comparisons of TCR breadth used two-sided Wilcoxon rank-sum tests. What TCRdb holds here is the immuneACCESS table cut down to in-frame rearrangements. Part of the clones is not present; checked against another copy, under half of the missing clones reflect an unresolved V gene, and the others are unexplained. V and J calls and clone size are as listed in that table; D and trimming were resolved from the DNA. This sample is represented by 300,000 to 350,000 clones; 86% of them were singletons. The top ten clones comprise more than 1.5% of the sample.

V and J are trimmed by 3 bases and 3 bases, and the gene matches miss 6 bases of the junction. From a lookup of the germline V gene, CDR1 and CDR2 are SGHVS and FQNEAQ. The CDR3 contains 16 residues, cysteine and phenylalanine counted. Left in the record is the CDR3 DNA by itself, 48 bases read in frame from the first base. The specimen was peripheral blood, collected in a trial of Ad26.COV2.S vaccine versus placebo. The chain is encoded by TRBV7-8 joined to TRBJ2-3, with 10 bases in between that match TRBD1. This TCR was sampled from a person between 18 and 60 years old who received the Ad26.COV2.S COVID-19 vaccine or a placebo. CDR3 loop: CASSFDRGRGTDTQYF. Read as DNA, the sequence is TGTGCCAGCAGCTTCGACAGGGGGCGCGGAACAGATACGCAGTATTTT.